This T cell receptor beta chain was captured in a study of neurological immune-mediated disorders. With 10-nucleotide random UMIs included, cDNA was synthesized by 5'RACE. The yield of each sequencing run was over 180 million TCR-beta sequences from 15-18 subjects. Each CDR3 protein gets one entry after TCRdb re-called the 5' RACE reads with MiXCR. Seen here are about 50,000 distinct CDR3 sequences, 6.5% to 8.5% observed once, and the top ten hold 1.5% to 2%. This clonotype came up many times. The germline CDR1 and CDR2 sequences are KGHDR and SFDVKD. Trimming cost V 2 bases and J 6 bases, with 13 bases left between them. The CDR3 is 15 residues long. Specified time point: longitudinal time-point 3. Serving as healthy controls were blood bank volunteers based in Maryland, USA. PBMCs stored at -80 C, numbering 2 million, were the origin of the unsorted libraries.

This TCR was recovered from a middle-aged woman in good health. This rearrangement joins TRBV24-1 to TRBJ1-5, with D unclear. Input material: PBMCs. CDR3 loop: CATSDSIGRGQPQHF. CDR3 nucleotide sequence: TGTGCCACCAGTGATTCAATAGGGCGAGGTCAGCCCCAGCATTTT.